The rows below give T cell receptor beta chains drawn from one sample of a study of early T cells in non-severe SARS-CoV-2 infection. TCRdb re-called the 5' RACE reads with MiXCR, one entry per CDR3 protein. Among tens of thousands of distinct CDR3 sequences, under 9% were seen once, and the ten largest hold 3.9%. This specimen consisted of whole blood, obtained at baseline. The origin of the receptors is an adult who was a healthcare worker with PCR-confirmed SARS-CoV-2 infection or an uninfected control (not recorded which). CDR3s include the opening cysteine and the closing phenylalanine or tryptophan. D genes are given only for firm matches. Clone size is shown for a subset of rows, as once, few, many or a class of expanded clone.

clone_size j_call d_call v_call cdr3_aa cdr3_nt
few TRBJ1-1 TRBD1 TRBV7-6 CASSLDRTTEAFF TGTGCCAGCAGTCTGGACAGGACCACTGAAGCTTTCTTT
NA TRBJ2-5 TRBD2 TRBV5-1 CASSLGFREGLEETQYF TGCGCCAGCAGCTTGGGCTTTAGGGAGGGCCTTGAGGAGACCCAGTACTTC
NA TRBJ2-2 TRBD1 TRBV6-1 CASRRGPDTGELFF TGTGCCAGCAGAAGGGGGCCTGACACCGGGGAGCTGTTTTTT
NA TRBJ1-1 TRBD1 TRBV6-5 CASSPRTGLTEAFF TGTGCCAGCAGTCCCCGGACAGGGCTCACTGAAGCTTTCTTT
NA TRBJ2-2 TRBD2 TRBV3-1 CASSQESREGTGELFF TGTGCCAGCAGCCAAGAATCCCGGGAGGGGACCGGGGAGCTGTTTTTT
NA TRBJ2-1 TRBD2 TRBV20-1 CSAPGLAGGTYNEQFF TGCAGTGCCCCGGGACTAGCGGGAGGCACCTACAATGAGCAGTTCTTC
few TRBJ1-3 NA TRBV18 CASSPPNQGTSVGTIYF TGTGCCAGCTCACCGCCAAACCAAGGGACATCCGTAGGCACCATATATTTT
few TRBJ2-4 NA TRBV2 CASGDTLGRYF TGTGCCAGCGGGGACACTCTGGGCCGATACTTC
few TRBJ2-5 NA TRBV5-8 CASSLWGATETQYF TGTGCCAGCAGCTTGTGGGGGGCGACGGAGACCCAGTACTTC
few TRBJ2-5 NA TRBV29-1 CSVDEIETQYF TGCAGCGTTGATGAGATAGAGACCCAGTACTTC
few TRBJ2-2 NA TRBV7-8 CASSPVAGFTGELFF TGTGCCAGCAGCCCAGTGGCAGGGTTCACCGGGGAGCTGTTTTTT
many TRBJ1-2 NA TRBV2 CASFKVEVYGYGYTF TGTGCCAGCTTTAAAGTAGAGGTTTACGGCTATGGCTACACCTTC
few TRBJ2-1 NA TRBV27 CASSLGGEPNEQFF TGTGCCAGCAGTTTAGGAGGGGAACCCAATGAGCAGTTCTTC
few TRBJ2-2 NA TRBV2 CASSGDGTGELFF TGTGCCAGCAGTGGGGACGGCACCGGGGAGCTGTTTTTT
many TRBJ1-5 NA TRBV20-1 CSASLGPSNQPQHF TGCAGTGCTAGTTTGGGTCCTAGCAATCAGCCCCAGCATTTT
NA TRBJ2-5 NA TRBV29-1 CSVDEVSLQETQYF TGCAGCGTTGATGAAGTGTCCCTCCAAGAGACCCAGTACTTC
many TRBJ2-7 TRBD2 TRBV28 CASTFAGRGRSYEQYF TGTGCCAGCACCTTCGCCGGGAGGGGTCGTTCCTACGAGCAGTACTTC